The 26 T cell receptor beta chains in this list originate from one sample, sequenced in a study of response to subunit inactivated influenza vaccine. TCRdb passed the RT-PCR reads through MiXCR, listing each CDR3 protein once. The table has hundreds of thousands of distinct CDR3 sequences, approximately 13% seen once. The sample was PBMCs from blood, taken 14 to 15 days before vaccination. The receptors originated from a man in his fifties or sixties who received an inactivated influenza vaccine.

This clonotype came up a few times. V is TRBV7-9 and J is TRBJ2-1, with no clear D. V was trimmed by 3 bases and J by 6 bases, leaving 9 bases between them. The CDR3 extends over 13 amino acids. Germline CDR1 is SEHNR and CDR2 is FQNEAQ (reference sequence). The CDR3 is CASSFELSNEQFF. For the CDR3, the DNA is TGTGCCAGCAGCTTTGAACTTTCCAATGAGCAGTTCTTC.

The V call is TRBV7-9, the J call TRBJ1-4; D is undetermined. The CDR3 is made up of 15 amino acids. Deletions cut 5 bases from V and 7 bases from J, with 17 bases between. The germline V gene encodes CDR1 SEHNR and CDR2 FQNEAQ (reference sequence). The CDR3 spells CASSENSPSGEKLFF. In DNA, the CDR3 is TGTGCCAGCAGCGAGAACTCCCCAAGCGGTGAAAAACTGTTTTTT.

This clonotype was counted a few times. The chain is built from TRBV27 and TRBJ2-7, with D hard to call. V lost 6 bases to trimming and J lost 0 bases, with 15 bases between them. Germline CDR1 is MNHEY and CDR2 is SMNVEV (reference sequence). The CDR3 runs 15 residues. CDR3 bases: TGTGCCAGCAGGTCCACAGCGAGTTGCTCCTACGAGCAGTACTTC. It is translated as CASRSTASCSYEQYF.

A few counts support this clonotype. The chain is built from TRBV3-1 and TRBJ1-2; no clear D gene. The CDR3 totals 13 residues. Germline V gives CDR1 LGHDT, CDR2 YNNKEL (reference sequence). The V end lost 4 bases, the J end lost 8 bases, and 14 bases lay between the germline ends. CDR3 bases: TGTGCCAGCAGCCCAGAAGCAGTTATGGGCTACACCTTC. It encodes CASSPEAVMGYTF.

The CDR3 spells CASSLFPGVEQFF. The CDR3 coding sequence is TGTGCCAGCAGCTTGTTTCCGGGTGTTGAGCAGTTCTTC. The chain employs TRBV5-6 and TRBJ2-1; no reliable D call. Germline values: CDR1 SGHDT, CDR2 YYEEEE. The CDR3 is 13 residues long. Trimming took 1 base from V and 9 from J, leaving 11 bases between them. The variable domain in full, completed from reference TRBV5-6 and TRBJ2-1, reads DAGVTQSPTHLIKTRGQQVTLRCSPKSGHDTVSWYQQALGQGPQFIFQYYEEEERQRGNFPDRFSGHQFPNYSSELNVNALLLGDSALYLCASSLFPGVEQFFGPGTRLTVL.

CDR3 coding DNA: TGCGCCAGCAGCTTAAATATCGGGACAGATTATGCCTACGAGCAGTACTTC. Protein: CASSLNIGTDYAYEQYF. J is TRBJ2-7 and V is TRBV5-1; TRBD1 matches 7 bases. The CDR3 runs 17 residues. Losses at the gene ends were 2 bases for V and 2 bases for J; bases not matched to a gene: 13. The germline CDR1 and CDR2 sequences are SGHRS and YFSETQ. The full variable domain, completed using reference TRBV5-1 and TRBJ2-7, is KAGVTQTPRYLIKTRGQQVTLSCSPISGHRSVSWYQQTPGQGLQFLFEYFSETQRNKGNFPGRFSGRQFSNSRSEMNVSTLELGDSALYLCASSLNIGTDYAYEQYFGPGTRLTVT.

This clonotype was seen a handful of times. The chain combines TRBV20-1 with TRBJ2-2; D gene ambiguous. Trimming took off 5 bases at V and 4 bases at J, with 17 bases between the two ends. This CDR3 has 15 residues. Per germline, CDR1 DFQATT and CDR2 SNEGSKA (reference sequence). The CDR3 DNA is TGCAGTGCTCGCCAGCGCGGTCCTAGCACCGGGGAGCTGTTTTTT. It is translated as CSARQRGPSTGELFF.

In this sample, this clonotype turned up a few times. CDR3 sequence reads: CASSQDQGNIQYF. The CDR3, as DNA: TGTGCCAGCAGCCAAGATCAGGGAAACATTCAGTACTTC. V and J are TRBV3-1 and TRBJ2-4; D possibly corresponds to TRBD1 (5 bases). Germline V gene sequence: CDR1 LGHDT, CDR2 YNNKEL (reference sequence). V was cut by 0 bases and J by 6 bases, with 6 bases left in between. This CDR3 is built from 13 residues.

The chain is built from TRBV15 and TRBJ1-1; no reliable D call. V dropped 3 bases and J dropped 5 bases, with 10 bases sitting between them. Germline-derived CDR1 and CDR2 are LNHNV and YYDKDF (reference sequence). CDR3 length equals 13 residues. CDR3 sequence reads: CATSSGVGTEAFF. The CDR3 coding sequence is TGTGCCACCAGCAGTGGGGTAGGGACTGAAGCTTTCTTT.

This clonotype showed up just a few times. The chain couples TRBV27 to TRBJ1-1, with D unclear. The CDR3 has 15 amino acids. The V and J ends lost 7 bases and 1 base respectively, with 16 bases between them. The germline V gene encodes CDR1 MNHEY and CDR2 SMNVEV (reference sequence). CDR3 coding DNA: TGTGCCAGCACCCCCGGTCGGGGTGGGAACACTGAAGCTTTCTTT. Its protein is CASTPGRGGNTEAFF.

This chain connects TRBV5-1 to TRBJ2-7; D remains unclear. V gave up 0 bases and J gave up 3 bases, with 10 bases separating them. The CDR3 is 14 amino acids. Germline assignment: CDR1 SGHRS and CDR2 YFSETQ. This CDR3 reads CASSLGPTSYEQYF. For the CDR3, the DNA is TGCGCCAGCAGCTTGGGTCCGACGAGCTACGAGCAGTACTTC. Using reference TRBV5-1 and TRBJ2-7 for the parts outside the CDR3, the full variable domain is KAGVTQTPRYLIKTRGQQVTLSCSPISGHRSVSWYQQTPGQGLQFLFEYFSETQRNKGNFPGRFSGRQFSNSRSEMNVSTLELGDSALYLCASSLGPTSYEQYFGPGTRLTVT.

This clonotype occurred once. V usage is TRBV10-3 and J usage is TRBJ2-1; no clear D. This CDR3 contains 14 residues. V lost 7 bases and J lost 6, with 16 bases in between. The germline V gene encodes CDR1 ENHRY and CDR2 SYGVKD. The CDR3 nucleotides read TGTGCCATCAAGCTCGGGCCTAACAGCAATGAGCAGTTCTTC. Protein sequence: CAIKLGPNSNEQFF.

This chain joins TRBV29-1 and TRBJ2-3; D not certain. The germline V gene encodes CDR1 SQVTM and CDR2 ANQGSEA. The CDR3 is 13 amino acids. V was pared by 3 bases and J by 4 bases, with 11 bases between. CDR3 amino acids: CSVDVAISDTQYF. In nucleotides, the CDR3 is TGCAGCGTTGATGTCGCCATTTCAGATACGCAGTATTTT.

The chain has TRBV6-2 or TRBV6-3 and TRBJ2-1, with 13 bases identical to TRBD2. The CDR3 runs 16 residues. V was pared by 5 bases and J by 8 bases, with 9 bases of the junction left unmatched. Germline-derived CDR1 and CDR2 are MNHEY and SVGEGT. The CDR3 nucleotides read TGTGCCAGCAGTACCTCCGGGACTAGCGGGACAGATGAGCAGTTCTTC. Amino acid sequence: CASSTSGTSGTDEQFF.

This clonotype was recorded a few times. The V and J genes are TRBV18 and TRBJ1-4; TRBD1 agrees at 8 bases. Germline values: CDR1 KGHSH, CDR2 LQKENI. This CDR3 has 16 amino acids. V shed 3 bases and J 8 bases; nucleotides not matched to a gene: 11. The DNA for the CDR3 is TGTGCCAGCTCACCCGGACCCGGACAGGGACGAGAAAAACTGTTTTTT. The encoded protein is CASSPGPGQGREKLFF.

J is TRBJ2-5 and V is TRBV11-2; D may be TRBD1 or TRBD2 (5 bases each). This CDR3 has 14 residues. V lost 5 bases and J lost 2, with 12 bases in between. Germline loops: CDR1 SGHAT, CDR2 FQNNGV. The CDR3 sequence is CASSQRGSQETQYF. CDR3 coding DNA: TGTGCCAGCAGCCAGAGGGGCAGTCAAGAGACCCAGTACTTC. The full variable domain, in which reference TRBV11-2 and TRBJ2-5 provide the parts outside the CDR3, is EAGVAQSPRYKIIEKRQSVAFWCNPISGHATLYWYQQILGQGPKLLIQFQNNGVVDDSQLPKDRFSAERLKGVDSTLKIQPAKLEDSAVYLCASSQRGSQETQYFGPGTRLLVL.

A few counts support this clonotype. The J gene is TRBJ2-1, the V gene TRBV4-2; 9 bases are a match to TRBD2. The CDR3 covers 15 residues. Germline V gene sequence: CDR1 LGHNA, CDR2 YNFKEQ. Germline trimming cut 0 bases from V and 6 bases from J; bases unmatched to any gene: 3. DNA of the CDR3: TGTGCCAGCAGCCAAGATCCTAGCGGGATCAATGAGCAGTTCTTC. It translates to CASSQDPSGINEQFF.

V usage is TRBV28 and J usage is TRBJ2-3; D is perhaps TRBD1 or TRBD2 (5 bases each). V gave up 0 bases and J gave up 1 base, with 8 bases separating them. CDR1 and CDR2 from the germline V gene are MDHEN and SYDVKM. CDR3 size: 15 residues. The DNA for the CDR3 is TGTGCCAGCAGTTTATGGCAGGGAGGCACAGATACGCAGTATTTT. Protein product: CASSLWQGGTDTQYF.

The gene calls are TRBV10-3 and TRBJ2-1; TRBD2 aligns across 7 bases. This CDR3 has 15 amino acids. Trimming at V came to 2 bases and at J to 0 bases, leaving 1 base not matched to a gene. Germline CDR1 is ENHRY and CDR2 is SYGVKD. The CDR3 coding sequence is TGTGCCATCAGTGAGGGGGGGGACTCCTACAATGAGCAGTTCTTC. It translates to CAISEGGDSYNEQFF.

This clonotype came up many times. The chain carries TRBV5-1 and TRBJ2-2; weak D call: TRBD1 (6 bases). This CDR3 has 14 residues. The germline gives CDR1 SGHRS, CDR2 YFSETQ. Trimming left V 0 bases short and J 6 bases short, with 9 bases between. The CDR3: CASSLDRVAGELFF. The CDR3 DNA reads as TGCGCCAGCAGCTTGGACAGGGTGGCCGGGGAGCTGTTTTTT.

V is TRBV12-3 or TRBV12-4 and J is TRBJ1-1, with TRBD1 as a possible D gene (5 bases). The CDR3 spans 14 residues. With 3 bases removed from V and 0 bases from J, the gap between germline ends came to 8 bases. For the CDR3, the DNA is TGTGCCAGCAGTTTGGACACCTTGAACACTGAAGCTTTCTTT. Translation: CASSLDTLNTEAFF.

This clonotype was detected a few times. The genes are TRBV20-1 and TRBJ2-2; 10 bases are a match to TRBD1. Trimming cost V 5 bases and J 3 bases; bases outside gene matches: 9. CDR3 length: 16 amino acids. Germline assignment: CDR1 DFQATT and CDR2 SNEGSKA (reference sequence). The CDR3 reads CSARSPDRGDTGELFF. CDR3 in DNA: TGCAGTGCTCGATCGCCGGACAGGGGGGACACCGGGGAGCTGTTTTTT.

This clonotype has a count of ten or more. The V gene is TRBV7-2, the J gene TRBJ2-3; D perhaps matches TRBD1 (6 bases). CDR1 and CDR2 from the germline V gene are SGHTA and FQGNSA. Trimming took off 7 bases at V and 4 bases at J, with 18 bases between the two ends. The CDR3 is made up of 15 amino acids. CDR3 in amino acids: CASKASGWGPDTQYF. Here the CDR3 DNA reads TGTGCCAGCAAAGCTTCGGGGTGGGGGCCAGATACGCAGTATTTT.

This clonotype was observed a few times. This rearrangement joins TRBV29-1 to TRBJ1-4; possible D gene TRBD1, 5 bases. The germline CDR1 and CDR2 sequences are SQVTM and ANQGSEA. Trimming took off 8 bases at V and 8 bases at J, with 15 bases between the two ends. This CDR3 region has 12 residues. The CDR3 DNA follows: TGCAGCACCGCGGACAATTCCGAAAAACTGTTTTTT. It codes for CSTADNSEKLFF.

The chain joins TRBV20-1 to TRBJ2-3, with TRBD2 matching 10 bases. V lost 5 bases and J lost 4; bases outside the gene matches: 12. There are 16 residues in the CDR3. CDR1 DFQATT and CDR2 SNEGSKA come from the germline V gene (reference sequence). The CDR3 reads CSASSSPGLASDTQYF. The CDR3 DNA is TGCAGTGCTTCCTCTTCCCCGGGACTAGCGTCAGATACGCAGTATTTT.

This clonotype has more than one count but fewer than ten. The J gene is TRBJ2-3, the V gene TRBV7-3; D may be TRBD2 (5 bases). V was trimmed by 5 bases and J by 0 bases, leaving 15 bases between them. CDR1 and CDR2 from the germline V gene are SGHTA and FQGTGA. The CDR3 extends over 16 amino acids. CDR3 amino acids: CASSLLGSASTDTQYF. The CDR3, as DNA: TGTGCCAGCAGCCTACTCGGTAGCGCTAGCACAGATACGCAGTATTTT.